This TCR beta chain originates from a study of prognosis after radiotherapy for stage I lung cancer. Regarding the study as a whole: A drop in unique TCR clone counts was seen after stereotactic body radiation therapy, median around 10,000 versus 6,500.

Each of the patients had no lymph node involvement on CT and PET/CT and no prior chemotherapy, radiotherapy or other malignancies. The blood draw at each of two time points yielded about 6 milliliters of peripheral blood. The study amplified the TCR beta CDR3 region from genomic DNA. This amplification was carried out by two rounds of multiplex PCR. First-round PCR employed TRBV- and TRBJ-specific primers for each gene. From the multiplex PCR reads, TCRdb called clonotypes with MiXCR, one entry per CDR3 protein. The sample includes fewer than 50,000 distinct CDR3 sequences, roughly 25% of them seen just once. This clonotype was seen repeatedly, ten times or more. The target antigen is unknown. The CDR3 contains 13 residues. CDR1 and CDR2 (germline): MDHEN, SYDVKM. Trimming cost V 4 bases and J 5 bases, with 10 bases left between them.

The V call is TRBV28, the J call TRBJ2-3; D remains ambiguous. This receptor was taken from a donor over 45 with non-small cell lung cancer. Sample: PBMCs, taken before or after stereotactic body radiation therapy (not recorded which). The CDR3 sequence: CASSSPGEDTQYF. The CDR3 nucleotides are TGTGCCAGCAGTTCCCCGGGTGAAGATACGCAGTATTTT.